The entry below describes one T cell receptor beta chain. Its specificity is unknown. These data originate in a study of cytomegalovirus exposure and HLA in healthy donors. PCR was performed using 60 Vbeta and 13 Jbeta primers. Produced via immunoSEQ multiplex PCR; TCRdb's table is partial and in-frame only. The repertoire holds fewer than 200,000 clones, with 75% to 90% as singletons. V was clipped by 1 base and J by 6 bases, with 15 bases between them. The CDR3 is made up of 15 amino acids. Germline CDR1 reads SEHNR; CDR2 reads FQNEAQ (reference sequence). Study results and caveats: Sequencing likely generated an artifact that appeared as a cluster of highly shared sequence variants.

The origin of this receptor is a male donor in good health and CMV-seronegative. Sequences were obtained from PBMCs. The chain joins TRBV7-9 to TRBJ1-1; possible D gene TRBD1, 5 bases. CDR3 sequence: CASSLESLRASEAFF. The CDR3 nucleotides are TGTGCCAGCAGCTTAGAGTCGCTCAGGGCCTCTGAAGCTTTCTTT.